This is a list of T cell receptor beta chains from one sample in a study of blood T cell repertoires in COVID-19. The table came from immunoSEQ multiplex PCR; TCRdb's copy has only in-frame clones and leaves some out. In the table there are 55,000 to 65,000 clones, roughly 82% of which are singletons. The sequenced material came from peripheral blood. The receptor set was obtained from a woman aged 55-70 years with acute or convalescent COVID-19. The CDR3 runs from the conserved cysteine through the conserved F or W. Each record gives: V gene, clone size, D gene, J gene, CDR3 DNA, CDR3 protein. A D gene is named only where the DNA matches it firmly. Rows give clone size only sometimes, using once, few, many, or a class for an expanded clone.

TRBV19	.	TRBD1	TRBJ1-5	TGTGCCAGTACCCCGAGGGGGACAGGGCACCAGCCCCAGCATTTT	CASTPRGTGHQPQHF
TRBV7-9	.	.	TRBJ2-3	TGTGCCAGCAGCTTTTTCAAGGGGGGGAGCACAGATACGCAGTATTTT	CASSFFKGGSTDTQYF
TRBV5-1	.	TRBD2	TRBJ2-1	TGCGCCAGCAGCTTGGCGGTCGGGGGGGCCGTGGATGAGCAGTTCTTC	CASSLAVGGAVDEQFF
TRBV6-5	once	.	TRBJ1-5	TGTGCCAGCTGTTTGGGGGGGGGCCGGGGGGGGCCCCAGCATTTT	CASCLGGGRGGPQHF
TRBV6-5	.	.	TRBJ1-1	TGTGCCAGCAGTTACAGCTCGGGGTTCGCGGACACTGAAGCTTTCTTT	CASSYSSGFADTEAFF
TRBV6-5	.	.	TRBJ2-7	TGTGCCAGCAGTTACTCGGGTGGGCAAAACGAGCAGTACTTC	CASSYSGGQNEQYF
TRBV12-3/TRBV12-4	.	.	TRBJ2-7	TGTGCCAGCAGTTTACTCAGGGGAAACGAGCAGTACTTC	CASSLLRGNEQYF
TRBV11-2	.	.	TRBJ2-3	TGTGCCAGCAGCCTTATCACAGATACGCAGTATTTT	CASSLITDTQYF
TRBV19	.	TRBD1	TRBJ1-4	TGTGCCAGTAGGTCGACAGGGGGAAAACTGTTTTTT	CASRSTGGKLFF
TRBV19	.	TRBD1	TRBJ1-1	TGTGCCAGTAGTCCGGGACAGGGACGGACTGAAGCTTTCTTT	CASSPGQGRTEAFF
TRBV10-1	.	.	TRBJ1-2	TGCGCCAGCAGTGAGGGTCAGTCCTATGGCTACACCTTC	CASSEGQSYGYTF
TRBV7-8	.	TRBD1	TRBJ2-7	TGTGCCAGCAGCTCACGACAGGGGGTGTTAGGCGAGCAGTACTTC	CASSSRQGVLGEQYF
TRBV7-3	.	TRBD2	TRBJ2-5	TGTGCCAGCAGCTTACATGGGACTAGCGGGGGGGCAGAGACCCAGTACTTC	CASSLHGTSGGAETQYF
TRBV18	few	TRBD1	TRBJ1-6	TGTGCCAGCTCACCGACAGGGGGGAATTCACCCCTCCACTTT	CASSPTGGNSPLHF
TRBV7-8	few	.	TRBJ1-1	TGTGCCAGCAGCGCCACAGGGCACACTGAAGCTTTCTTT	CASSATGHTEAFF
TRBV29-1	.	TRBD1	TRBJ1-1	TGCAGCGTTGAAGATTACCGGACAGGGAGAGCGGACACTGAAGCTTTCTTT	CSVEDYRTGRADTEAFF
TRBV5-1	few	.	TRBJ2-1	TGCGCCAGCAGCGGTGGGTTGGGGCGGGGTGAGCAGTTCTTC	CASSGGLGRGEQFF
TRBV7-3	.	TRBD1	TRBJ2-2	TGTGCCAGCAGCTTATGGCAGGGGGCCGGGGAGCTGTTTTTT	CASSLWQGAGELFF
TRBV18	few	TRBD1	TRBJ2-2	TGTGCCAGCTCCACCAACAGGGGGCGAGCCGGGGAGCTGTTTTTT	CASSTNRGRAGELFF
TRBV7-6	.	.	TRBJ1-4	TGTGCCAGCGGCACTACAGGGTCGGGTGAAAAACTGTTTTTT	CASGTTGSGEKLFF
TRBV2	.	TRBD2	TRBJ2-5	TGTGCCAGCCCAGGTGGGGACTACAAAGAGACCCAGTACTTC	CASPGGDYKETQYF
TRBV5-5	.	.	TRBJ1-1	TGTGCCAGCAGCTTAGATTGGACAGTCGCTGAAGCTTTCTTT	CASSLDWTVAEAFF
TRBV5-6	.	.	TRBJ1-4	TGTGCCAGCAGCTTGGCCCCGGGAGAAAAACTGTTTTTT	CASSLAPGEKLFF
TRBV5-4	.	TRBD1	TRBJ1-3	TGTGCCAGCAGCTTGGGGACAGGTGCCTCTGGAAACACCATATATTTT	CASSLGTGASGNTIYF
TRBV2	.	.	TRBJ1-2	TGTGCCAGCAGTGACGGCAGGCCCTATGGCTACACCTTC	CASSDGRPYGYTF
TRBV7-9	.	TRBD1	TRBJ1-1	TGTGCCAGCAGCCGACAGGGTGAAGCTTTCTTT	CASSRQGEAFF
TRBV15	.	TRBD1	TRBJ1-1	TGTGCCACCAGCGGGGTCCGGGACAGGGGCACTCTTGAAGCTTTCTTT	CATSGVRDRGTLEAFF
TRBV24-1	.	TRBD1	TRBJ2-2	TGTGCCACCAGTGATTTGGGACAGGGGGCGAACACCGGGGAGCTGTTTTTT	CATSDLGQGANTGELFF
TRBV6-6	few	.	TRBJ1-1	TGTGCCAGCAGCCCAGGGAACACTGAAGCTTTCTTT	CASSPGNTEAFF
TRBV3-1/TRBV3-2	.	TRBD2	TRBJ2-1	TGTGCCAGCAGCCGGACTAGCGACAATGAGCAGTTCTTC	CASSRTSDNEQFF
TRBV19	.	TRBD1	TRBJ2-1	TGTGCCAGCTCGCCCCGTGGGCAGGGGGCAGCAAGGCAGTTCTTC	CASSPRGQGAARQFF
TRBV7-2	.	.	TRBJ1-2	TGTGCCAGCAGCTTACGAGTGTTAACGGGAGCTTCTAACTATGGCTACACCTTC	CASSLRVLTGASNYGYTF
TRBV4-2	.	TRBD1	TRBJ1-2	TGTGCCAGCAGCCAACCACAGGGGACTAACTATGGCTACACCTTC	CASSQPQGTNYGYTF
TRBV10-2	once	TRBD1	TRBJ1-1	TGCGCCAGCAGTCTGGGACAGGGGGCGGTTGAAGCTTTCTTT	CASSLGQGAVEAFF
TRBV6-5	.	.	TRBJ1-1	TGTGCCAGCAGTCGGACGGGGTACACTGAAGCTTTCTTT	CASSRTGYTEAFF
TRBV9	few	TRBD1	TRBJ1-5	TGTGCCAGCAGCGTAGGGGGACAGGCAAGACAGCCCCAGCATTTT	CASSVGGQARQPQHF
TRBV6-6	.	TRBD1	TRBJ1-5	TGTGCCAGCACCGGGACAGGGACATCTCAGCCCCAGCATTTT	CASTGTGTSQPQHF
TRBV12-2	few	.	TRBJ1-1	TGTGCAAGTCGCTTATTAATTGGAGGCCGGAACACTGAAGCTTTCTTT	CASRLLIGGRNTEAFF
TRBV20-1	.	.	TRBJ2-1	TGCAGTGCTAGAGTAACAAATGAGCAGTTCTTC	CSARVTNEQFF
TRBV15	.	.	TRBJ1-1	TGTGCCACCAGCAGAGACGTGACAGAGAACACTGAAGCTTTCTTT	CATSRDVTENTEAFF
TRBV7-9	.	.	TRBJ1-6	TGTGCCATCCCGAGGGACTCAAGCAATGATAATTCACCCCTCCACTTT	CAIPRDSSNDNSPLHF
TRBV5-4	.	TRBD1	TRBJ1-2	TGTGCCAGCAGCTTGGCATTCGGGACAGGTATCTATGGCTACACCTTC	CASSLAFGTGIYGYTF
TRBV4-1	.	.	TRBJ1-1	TGCGCCAGCAGCCAAGGGGAGAGGAACACTGAAGCTTTCTTT	CASSQGERNTEAFF
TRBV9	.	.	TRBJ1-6	TGTGCCAGCAGCGTGGGGAGCTCCTATAATTCACCCCTCCACTTT	CASSVGSSYNSPLHF
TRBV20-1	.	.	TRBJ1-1	TGCAGTGCTATTTGGACTGCTGAAGCTTTCTTT	CSAIWTAEAFF
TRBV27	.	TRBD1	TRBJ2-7	TGTGCCAGCAGTAGCCGGGACAGGGGGCAATACGAGCAGTACTTC	CASSSRDRGQYEQYF